This paragraph reports one T cell receptor beta chain. In TCRdb, the RT-PCR reads were re-called with MiXCR into one record per CDR3 protein. This table has roughly 540,000 distinct CDR3 sequences, around a quarter appearing once. These data originate in a study of response to subunit inactivated influenza vaccine. V trimming: 5 bases; J trimming: 9 bases; junction bases outside the gene matches: 13. The germline V gene encodes CDR1 DFQATT and CDR2 SNEGSKA (reference sequence). The CDR3 runs to 14 residues. The sample was also reused in another study, on T cells expressing NK-cell markers. That paper states: The TCR beta cDNA came from 5'RACE template switching with UMIs. Sorted T-cell subsets CD3+CD56+NKG2C+, CD3+CD56+NKG2C- and CD3+CD56-NKG2C+ were TCR beta-sequenced. In more than five donors, dominant CD3+CD56+NKG2C+ clones formed 1.0-7.0% of CD8+ cells.

The J gene is TRBJ2-3, the V gene TRBV20-1, with 8 bases aligning to TRBD2. The source is a man aged 45-65 years who received an inactivated influenza vaccine. The material was CD4+ T cells sorted from PBMCs, obtained 11 to 12 days after vaccination. The CDR3 DNA reads as TGCAGTGCTCTCCCCGGGACTAGTGTCAGGACGCAGTATTTT. Its translation is CSALPGTSVRTQYF.